A single sample is the source of the 25 T cell receptor beta chains below, sequenced in a study of T cell responses to AZD1222 COVID-19 vaccine. This table comes from immunoSEQ multiplex PCR, and its TCRdb copy is limited to in-frame clones, with some not included. The sample carries some 96,000 clones, approximately 90% recorded once. This sample comprised peripheral blood, obtained on day 0 of AZD1222 vaccination. All receptors come from an adult in good health.

This chain links TRBV7-9 with TRBJ1-2; D unresolved. The ends were cut back, 0 bases at V and 8 bases at J, with 10 bases in the middle. This CDR3 comprises 13 residues. The germline CDR1 and CDR2 sequences are SEHNR and FQNEAQ (reference sequence). CDR3 coding DNA: TGTGCCAGCAGCTTAGCGGAATGGAGAGGCTACACCTTC. This codes for CASSLAEWRGYTF.

The rearrangement uses TRBV5-1 and TRBJ2-7, with 7 bases identical to TRBD2. Unmatched junction bases numbered 11, after V lost 0 bases and J lost 2 bases. Germline CDR1 is SGHRS and CDR2 is YFSETQ. There are 17 residues in the CDR3. In nucleotides, the CDR3 is TGCGCCAGCAGCTTGGGCCCCACAGCGGGGTTTACCTACGAGCAGTACTTC. As protein: CASSLGPTAGFTYEQYF. Drawing the rest from reference TRBV5-1 and TRBJ2-7, the complete variable domain is KAGVTQTPRYLIKTRGQQVTLSCSPISGHRSVSWYQQTPGQGLQFLFEYFSETQRNKGNFPGRFSGRQFSNSRSEMNVSTLELGDSALYLCASSLGPTAGFTYEQYFGPGTRLTVT.

The chain is built from TRBV10-3 and TRBJ2-5; 7 positions match TRBD1. CDR3 length: 14 residues. The V and J ends lost 5 bases and 5 bases, in that order; junction bases with no gene match: 8. Germline CDR1 ENHRY, CDR2 SYGVKD. CDR3 in amino acids: CAISTGESVETQYF. The CDR3 DNA reads TGTGCCATCAGTACAGGGGAGAGTGTGGAGACCCAGTACTTC.

The chain uses TRBV18 and TRBJ2-7; no clear D gene. V lost 2 bases to trimming and J lost 2 bases, with 4 bases between them. Per the germline V gene, CDR1 is KGHSH and CDR2 is LQKENI. The CDR3 consists of 12 residues. Here the CDR3 reads CASSPNPYEQYF. CDR3 in DNA: TGTGCCAGCTCACCAAATCCCTACGAGCAGTACTTC.

The CDR3 sequence is CATQGIEKLFF. The CDR3 DNA is TGTGCCACCCAGGGGATTGAAAAACTGTTTTTT. The rearrangement uses TRBV15 and TRBJ1-4; tentatively, D is TRBD1 (6 bases). Between the trimmed V and J ends, which lost 8 bases and 7 bases, there was a span of 8 bases. The CDR3 totals 11 residues. Germline-derived CDR1 and CDR2 are LNHNV and YYDKDF (reference sequence).

The rearrangement links TRBV7-9 to TRBJ2-1; maybe TRBD2 (5 bases). This CDR3 contains 14 residues. The germline gives CDR1 SEHNR, CDR2 FQNEAQ (reference sequence). With 5 bases removed from V and 4 bases from J, the gap between germline ends came to 12 bases. Here the CDR3 reads CASSLPSGYNEQFF. CDR3 nucleotide sequence: TGTGCCAGCAGCCTTCCCAGCGGATACAATGAGCAGTTCTTC.

V and J are TRBV30 and TRBJ2-7, with D unclear. With 0 bases removed from V and 2 bases from J, the gap between germline ends came to 14 bases. Germline assignment: CDR1 GTSNPN and CDR2 SVGIG (reference sequence). The CDR3 runs to 15 residues. DNA for the CDR3: TGTGCCTGGAGTGTGACCCCCTCCGGAACCTACGAGCAGTACTTC. The encoded protein is CAWSVTPSGTYEQYF.

This clone appeared once. The V and J genes are TRBV9 and TRBJ1-1; D is ambiguous. The CDR3 runs 15 residues. Germline V gives CDR1 SGDLS, CDR2 YYNGEE. V gave up 1 base and J gave up 4 bases, with 14 bases separating them. The CDR3 reads CASSVSLPGVTEAFF. CDR3 nucleotides: TGTGCCAGCAGCGTATCGCTACCCGGGGTCACTGAAGCTTTCTTT. Full variable domain (missing parts from reference TRBV9 and TRBJ1-1): DSGVTQTPKHLITATGQRVTLRCSPRSGDLSVYWYQQSLDQGLQFLIQYYNGEERAKGNILERFSAQQFPDLHSELNLSSLELGDSALYFCASSVSLPGVTEAFFGQGTRLTVV.

V gene TRBV9 combines with J gene TRBJ2-7; D gene unclear. Looked up from germline, CDR1 is SGDLS and CDR2 is YYNGEE. The CDR3 runs to 13 residues. The V and J ends lost 3 bases and 3 bases respectively, with 10 bases between them. CDR3 nucleotides: TGTGCCAGCAGCGGAAGAGAAAACTACGAGCAGTACTTC. Translated, it gives CASSGRENYEQYF.

This clone was seen only once. The rearrangement uses TRBV5-1 and TRBJ1-5; no definite D call. The germline CDR1 and CDR2 sequences are SGHRS and YFSETQ. This CDR3 has 15 residues. Trimming stripped 4 bases from V and 6 bases from J, with 17 bases between. The CDR3 coding sequence is TGCGCCAGCAGCCCGTGGGAAGTGGGTGGTCAGCCCCAGCATTTT. Protein product: CASSPWEVGGQPQHF.

This clone was recorded a few times. V gene TRBV30 combines with J gene TRBJ1-6; D unclear. Germline V gene sequence: CDR1 GTSNPN, CDR2 SVGIG (reference sequence). The V gene lost 4 bases and the J gene lost 4 bases, with 8 bases spanning the gap. The CDR3 extends over 13 amino acids. CDR3 amino acids: CAWTLVYNSPLHF. The CDR3 region has the DNA TGTGCCTGGACCCTGGTTTATAATTCACCCCTCCACTTT.

This clone was counted a single time. The chain combines TRBV6-2 or TRBV6-3 with TRBJ2-5; unclear D gene. Germline-derived CDR1 and CDR2 are MNHEY and SVGEGT. The length of the CDR3 is 15 residues. Deletions cut 5 bases from V and 5 bases from J, with 18 bases between. The CDR3 bases are TGTGCCAGCAGTACCGTATATATTAACGGGGAGACCCAGTACTTC. This encodes CASSTVYINGETQYF.

In this sample, this clone turned up once. CDR3: CASSQGWDGGYGNTIYF. DNA of the CDR3: TGCGCCAGCAGCCAAGGTTGGGACGGGGGTTACGGAAACACCATATATTTT. V and J are TRBV4-1 and TRBJ1-3, with TRBD1 as a possible D gene (5 bases). The ends were cut back, 1 base at V and 4 bases at J, with 17 bases in the middle. The CDR3 sequence is 17 residues long. In germline, CDR1 is MGHRA, CDR2 YSYEKL.

J is TRBJ1-4 and V is TRBV18; a weak D match, TRBD1 (5 bases). Germline CDR1 reads KGHSH; CDR2 reads LQKENI. The CDR3 covers 15 residues. Deletions cut 4 bases from V and 8 bases from J, with 17 bases between. The CDR3 loop reads CASSLLSGTEEKLFF. CDR3 sequence (DNA): TGTGCCAGCTCACTACTCTCCGGGACGGAAGAAAAACTGTTTTTT.

The chain employs TRBV15 and TRBJ1-1, with 7 positions matching TRBD1. V was pared by 3 bases and J by 1 base, with 8 bases of the junction left unmatched. The CDR3 length is 16 residues. Looked up from germline, CDR1 is LNHNV and CDR2 is YYDKDF (reference sequence). The chain's CDR3 is CATSRGRTGPNTEAFF. Written as DNA, the CDR3 is TGTGCCACCAGCAGGGGGCGGACAGGCCCGAACACTGAAGCTTTCTTT. The variable domain in full, with the rest retrieved from reference TRBV15 and TRBJ1-1, is DAMVIQNPRYQVTQFGKPVTLSCSQTLNHNVMYWYQQKSSQAPKLLFHYYDKDFNNEADTPDNFQSRRPNTSFCFLDIRSPGLGDTAMYLCATSRGRTGPNTEAFFGQGTRLTVV.

The chain links TRBV19 to TRBJ1-1, with 9 bases identical to TRBD1. The CDR3 length is 16 residues. Germline V gene lookup returns CDR1 LNHDA and CDR2 SQIVND (reference sequence). V shed 1 base, J shed 4 bases, and the junction held 7 bases outside the gene matches. CDR3 residues: CASSIGTGEVGTEAFF. In DNA form, the CDR3 reads TGTGCCAGTAGTATAGGGACAGGGGAAGTAGGCACTGAAGCTTTCTTT.

The genes are TRBV5-5 and TRBJ1-1; TRBD1 might be the D (5 bases). The germline V gene has CDR1 SGHKS and CDR2 YYEKEE (reference sequence). The germline V and J ends were trimmed by 0 bases and 4 bases, with 16 bases remaining between them. The CDR3 loop spans 16 amino acids. CDR3 loop: CASSLGMGWGSTEAFF. The CDR3 DNA reads TGTGCCAGCAGCTTGGGTATGGGTTGGGGGAGCACTGAAGCTTTCTTT.

This chain connects TRBV13 to TRBJ1-2; TRBD1 matches at 8 bases. The CDR3 sequence is 13 residues long. Germline V gene data show CDR1 as PRHDT and CDR2 as FYEKMQ (reference sequence). Trimming removed 6 bases from V and 7 bases from J; junction bases left unmatched: 7. The CDR3 bases are TGTGCCAGCAGTTTACAGGGGGGCGGTGGCTACACCTTC. As protein: CASSLQGGGGYTF.

This clone was recorded a few times. The chain is built from TRBV6-2 or TRBV6-3 and TRBJ2-2; D gene unclear. Germline V lookup: CDR1 MNHEY, CDR2 SVGEGT. The CDR3 is made up of 13 amino acids. The ends were cut back, 2 bases at V and 3 bases at J, with 4 bases in the middle. The CDR3 DNA reads TGTGCCAGCAGTTACAGGGACACCGGGGAGCTGTTTTTT. This sequence encodes CASSYRDTGELFF.

The chain is built from TRBV19 and TRBJ2-2; perhaps D is TRBD1 or TRBD2 (5 bases each). V was pared by 6 bases and J by 4 bases, with 12 bases between. The CDR3 sequence is 14 residues long. Germline-derived CDR1 and CDR2 are LNHDA and SQIVND (reference sequence). The CDR3 loop is CASRGDPGTGELFF. For the CDR3, the DNA is TGTGCCAGTAGGGGGGACCCGGGCACCGGGGAGCTGTTTTTT.

This clone occurred once. The rearrangement links TRBV5-6 to TRBJ2-3; 11 bases are shared with TRBD2. Germline CDR1 and CDR2: SGHDT and YYEEEE. This CDR3 is 15 amino acids long. V shed 2 bases, J shed 4 bases, and the junction held 3 bases outside the gene matches. The CDR3 loop reads CASSLTSGGADTQYF. CDR3 in DNA: TGTGCCAGCAGCTTAACTAGCGGGGGCGCAGATACGCAGTATTTT.

The chain recombines TRBV6-5 with TRBJ1-2; D unclear. V was trimmed by 4 bases and J by 4 bases, leaving 7 bases between them. The CDR3 is made up of 12 amino acids. Germline lookup yields CDR1 MNHEY and CDR2 SVGAGI. The CDR3 DNA is TGTGCCAGCAGTTTATCCGGCTATGGCTACACCTTC. Protein product: CASSLSGYGYTF.

A few counts support this clone. The chain has TRBV30 and TRBJ1-2; D is undetermined. Trimming cost V 2 bases and J 4 bases, with 8 bases left between them. The CDR3 consists of 12 residues. Germline values: CDR1 GTSNPN, CDR2 SVGIG (reference sequence). CDR3 in amino acids: CAWSLGFYGYTF. The CDR3 nucleotides read TGTGCCTGGAGTCTAGGTTTCTATGGCTACACCTTC.

The V gene is TRBV5-1, the J gene TRBJ1-2; TRBD1 agrees at 9 bases. The CDR3 runs to 14 residues. Germline V gives CDR1 SGHRS, CDR2 YFSETQ. J lost 5 bases, V lost 3 bases, and 5 bases had no gene match. CDR3 DNA: TGCGCCAGCAGCTCGGGACAGGGTGTTTATGGCTACACCTTC. Encoded protein: CASSSGQGVYGYTF.

This chain links TRBV19 with TRBJ1-1, with TRBD1 as a possible D gene (5 bases). V was shortened by 4 bases and J by 2 bases, with 26 bases between the two germline ends. CDR1 and CDR2 from the germline V gene are LNHDA and SQIVND (reference sequence). The CDR3 has 19 amino acids. The CDR3, as DNA: TGTGCCAGTAGTACCCCCCCGTACGGGGGACGTCGGAAAAACACTGAAGCTTTCTTT. This translates into CASSTPPYGGRRKNTEAFF.